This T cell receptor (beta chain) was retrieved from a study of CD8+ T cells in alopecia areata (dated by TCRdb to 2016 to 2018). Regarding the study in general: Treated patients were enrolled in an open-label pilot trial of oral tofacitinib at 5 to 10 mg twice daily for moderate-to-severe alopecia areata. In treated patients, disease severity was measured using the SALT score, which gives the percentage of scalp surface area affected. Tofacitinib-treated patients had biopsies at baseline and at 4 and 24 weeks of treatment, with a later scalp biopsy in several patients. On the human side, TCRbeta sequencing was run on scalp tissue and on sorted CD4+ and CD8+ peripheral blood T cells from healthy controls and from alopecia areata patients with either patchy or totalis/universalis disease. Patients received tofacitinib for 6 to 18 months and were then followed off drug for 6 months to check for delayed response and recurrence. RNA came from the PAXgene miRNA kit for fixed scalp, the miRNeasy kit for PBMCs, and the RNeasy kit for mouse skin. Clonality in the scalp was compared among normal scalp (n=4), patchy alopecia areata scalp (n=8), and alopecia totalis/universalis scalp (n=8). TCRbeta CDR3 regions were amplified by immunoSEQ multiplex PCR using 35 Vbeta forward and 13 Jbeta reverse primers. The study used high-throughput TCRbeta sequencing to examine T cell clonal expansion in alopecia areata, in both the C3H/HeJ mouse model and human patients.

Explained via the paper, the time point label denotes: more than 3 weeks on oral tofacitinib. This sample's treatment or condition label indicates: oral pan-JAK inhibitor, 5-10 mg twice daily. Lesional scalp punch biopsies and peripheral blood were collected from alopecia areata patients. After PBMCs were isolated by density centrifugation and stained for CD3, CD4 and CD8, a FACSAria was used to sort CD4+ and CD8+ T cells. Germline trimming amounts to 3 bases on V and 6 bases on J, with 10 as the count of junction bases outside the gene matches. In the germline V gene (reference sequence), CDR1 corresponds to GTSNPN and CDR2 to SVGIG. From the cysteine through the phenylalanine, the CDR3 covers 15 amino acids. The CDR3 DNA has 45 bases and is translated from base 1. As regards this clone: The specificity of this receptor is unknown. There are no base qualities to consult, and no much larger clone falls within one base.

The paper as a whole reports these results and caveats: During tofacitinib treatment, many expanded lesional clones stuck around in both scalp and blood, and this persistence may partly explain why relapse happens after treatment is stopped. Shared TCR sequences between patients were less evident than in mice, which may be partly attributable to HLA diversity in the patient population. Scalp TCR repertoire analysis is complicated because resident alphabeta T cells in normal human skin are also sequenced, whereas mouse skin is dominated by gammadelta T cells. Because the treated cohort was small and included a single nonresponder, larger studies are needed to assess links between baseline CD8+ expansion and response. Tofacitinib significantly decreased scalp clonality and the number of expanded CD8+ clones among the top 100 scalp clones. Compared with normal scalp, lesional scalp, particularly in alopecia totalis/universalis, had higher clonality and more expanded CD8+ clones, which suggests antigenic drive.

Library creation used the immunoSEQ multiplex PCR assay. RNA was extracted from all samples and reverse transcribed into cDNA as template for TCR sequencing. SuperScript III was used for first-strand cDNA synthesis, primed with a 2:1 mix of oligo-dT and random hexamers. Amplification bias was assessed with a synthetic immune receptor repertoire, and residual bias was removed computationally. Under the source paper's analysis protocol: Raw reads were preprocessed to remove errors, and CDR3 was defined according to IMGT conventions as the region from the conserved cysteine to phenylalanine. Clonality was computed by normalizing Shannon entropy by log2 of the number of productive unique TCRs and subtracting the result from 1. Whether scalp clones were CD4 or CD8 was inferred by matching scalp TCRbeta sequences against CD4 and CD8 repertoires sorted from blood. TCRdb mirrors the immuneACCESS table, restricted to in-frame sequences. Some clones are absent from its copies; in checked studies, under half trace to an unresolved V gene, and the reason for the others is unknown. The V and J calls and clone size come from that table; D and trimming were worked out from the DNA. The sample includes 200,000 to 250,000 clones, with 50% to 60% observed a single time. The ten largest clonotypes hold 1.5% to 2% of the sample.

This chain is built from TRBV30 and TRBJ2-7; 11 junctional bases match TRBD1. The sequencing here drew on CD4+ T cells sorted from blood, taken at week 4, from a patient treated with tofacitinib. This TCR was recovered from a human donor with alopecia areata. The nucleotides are TGTGCCTGGAGAGGCCTTGGACAGGGGGCCGGCGAGCAGTACTTC. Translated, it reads CAWRGLGQGAGEQYF.